The rows below give T cell receptor beta chains drawn from one sample of a study of Ad26.COV2.S vaccination and SARS-CoV-2 variants. Produced via immunoSEQ multiplex PCR; TCRdb's table is partial and in-frame only. The table has hundreds of thousands of clones, about four fifths seen once; the top ten hold around 7.4%. The source material was peripheral blood, sampled in a trial of Ad26.COV2.S vaccine versus placebo. Receptors originate from a person between 18 and 60 years old who received the Ad26.COV2.S COVID-19 vaccine or a placebo. Both conserved end residues are part of each CDR3. Fields, in order: D gene, clone size, J gene, V gene, CDR3 protein, CDR3 DNA. A D gene is named only where the DNA matches it firmly. Size values are once, few and many counts, or a class for expanded clones, and some rows have none.

D: TRBD2
size: once
J: TRBJ2-1
V: TRBV3-1/TRBV3-2
CDR3: CASSPNPGTVAGKGGVQFF
DNA: TGTGCCAGCAGCCCGAACCCAGGTACCGTAGCGGGAAAAGGGGGTGTGCAGTTCTTC

D: NA
size: NA
J: TRBJ1-1
V: TRBV7-2
CDR3: CASSPLSGLTAFF
DNA: TGTGCCAGCAGTCCCCTCTCCGGGCTGACAGCTTTCTTT

D: TRBD1
size: NA
J: TRBJ1-2
V: TRBV9
CDR3: CASSATQGANGYTF
DNA: TGTGCCAGCAGCGCTACACAGGGGGCTAATGGCTACACCTTC

D: TRBD1
size: few
J: TRBJ1-4
V: TRBV5-1
CDR3: CASSPGTGGEKLFF
DNA: TGCGCCAGCAGTCCCGGGACAGGGGGAGAAAAACTGTTTTTT

D: NA
size: once
J: TRBJ1-1
V: TRBV19
CDR3: CASWGGRTEAFF
DNA: TGTGCCAGCTGGGGTGGTCGGACTGAAGCTTTCTTT

D: TRBD1
size: once
J: TRBJ2-5
V: TRBV11-1
CDR3: CASSSPTGANQETQYF
DNA: TGTGCCAGCAGCTCCCCGACAGGGGCCAATCAAGAGACCCAGTACTTC

D: TRBD1
size: NA
J: TRBJ2-5
V: TRBV7-3
CDR3: CASSFPDRVHETQYF
DNA: TGTGCCAGCAGCTTTCCGGACAGGGTCCACGAGACCCAGTACTTC

D: NA
size: NA
J: TRBJ2-3
V: TRBV6-2/TRBV6-3
CDR3: CASSPKESTDTQYF
DNA: TGTGCCAGCAGCCCTAAGGAAAGCACAGATACGCAGTATTTT

D: NA
size: NA
J: TRBJ1-4
V: TRBV19
CDR3: CASCGGADEKLFF
DNA: TGTGCCAGTTGTGGGGGGGCGGATGAAAAACTGTTTTTT

D: NA
size: NA
J: TRBJ2-2
V: TRBV9
CDR3: CASSDGLPLGELFF
DNA: TGTGCCAGCAGTGATGGACTACCTCTCGGGGAGCTGTTTTTT

D: TRBD1
size: NA
J: TRBJ2-5
V: TRBV7-9
CDR3: CASSLTAGGTETQYF
DNA: TGTGCCAGCAGCTTAACGGCAGGGGGTACGGAGACCCAGTACTTC

D: NA
size: many
J: TRBJ1-1
V: TRBV19
CDR3: CASSISGSGPTEAFF
DNA: TGTGCCAGTAGTATAAGCGGGTCAGGGCCGACTGAAGCTTTCTTT

D: NA
size: NA
J: TRBJ2-7
V: TRBV5-1
CDR3: CASSLDWGDGTDEQYF
DNA: TGCGCCAGCAGCTTGGATTGGGGGGACGGGACCGACGAGCAGTACTTC

D: NA
size: once
J: TRBJ2-7
V: TRBV24-1
CDR3: CATSDFRSGHEQYF
DNA: TGTGCCACCAGTGATTTCCGGTCAGGCCACGAGCAGTACTTC

D: NA
size: once
J: TRBJ2-7
V: TRBV7-2
CDR3: CASRTGGSEYYEQYF
DNA: TGTGCCAGCAGGACAGGAGGGTCGGAGTACTACGAGCAGTACTTC

D: TRBD1
size: NA
J: TRBJ2-7
V: TRBV4-2
CDR3: CASSHIGTGKNEQYF
DNA: TGTGCCAGCAGCCATATCGGGACAGGGAAGAACGAGCAGTACTTC

D: NA
size: NA
J: TRBJ2-5
V: TRBV27
CDR3: CASKALLGLGETQYF
DNA: TGTGCCAGCAAGGCTTTATTGGGGCTTGGAGAGACCCAGTACTTC

D: NA
size: NA
J: TRBJ1-2
V: TRBV12-5
CDR3: CASGLIIPGPLRYGYTF
DNA: TGTGCTAGTGGTTTGATAATCCCGGGACCGTTAAGATATGGCTACACCTTC

D: NA
size: NA
J: TRBJ2-5
V: TRBV6-5
CDR3: CASSQRTAQTQYF
DNA: TGTGCCAGCAGTCAGAGGACAGCCCAGACCCAGTACTTC

D: NA
size: NA
J: TRBJ2-7
V: TRBV29-1
CDR3: CSVEASGLYF
DNA: TGCAGCGTTGAGGCCTCGGGGCTGTACTTC

D: TRBD2
size: NA
J: TRBJ2-5
V: TRBV2
CDR3: CARRLAGVETQYF
DNA: TGTGCCAGGAGACTAGCGGGAGTTGAGACCCAGTACTTC

D: NA
size: NA
J: TRBJ1-2
V: TRBV11-2
CDR3: CASSPRPMGGYTF
DNA: TGTGCCAGCAGCCCGCGCCCTATGGGTGGCTACACCTTC

D: NA
size: NA
J: TRBJ2-7
V: TRBV29-1
CDR3: CSVRGATYEQYF
DNA: TGCAGCGTTAGGGGAGCAACCTACGAGCAGTACTTC

D: NA
size: NA
J: TRBJ1-2
V: TRBV24-1
CDR3: CATSERTSLGGYTF
DNA: TGTGCCACCAGTGAACGGACAAGCTTGGGGGGCTACACCTTC

D: NA
size: NA
J: TRBJ2-2
V: TRBV28
CDR3: CASSLGTGELFF
DNA: TGTGCCAGCAGTTTAGGGACTGGGGAGCTGTTTTTT

D: NA
size: NA
J: TRBJ1-5
V: TRBV4-1
CDR3: CASSQTREGPQHF
DNA: TGCGCCAGCAGCCAGACCCGGGAAGGGCCCCAGCATTTT

D: NA
size: NA
J: TRBJ2-7
V: TRBV6-6
CDR3: CASNNLYEQYF
DNA: TGTGCCAGCAACAATCTCTACGAGCAGTACTTC

D: TRBD1
size: NA
J: TRBJ1-2
V: TRBV30
CDR3: CAWSIIRTGDYGYTF
DNA: TGTGCCTGGAGTATTATACGGACAGGAGACTATGGCTACACCTTC

D: NA
size: NA
J: TRBJ2-7
V: TRBV19
CDR3: CASSTRGSSYEQYF
DNA: TGTGCCAGTAGCACACGGGGGAGCTCCTACGAGCAGTACTTC

D: NA
size: NA
J: TRBJ1-1
V: TRBV12-3/TRBV12-4
CDR3: CASSPPSNTEAFF
DNA: TGTGCCAGCAGTCCCCCCTCGAACACTGAAGCTTTCTTT

D: NA
size: NA
J: TRBJ2-2
V: TRBV6-6
CDR3: CASSTSSVQHTGELFF
DNA: TGTGCCAGCAGTACGTCTAGCGTACAACACACCGGGGAGCTGTTTTTT

D: NA
size: NA
J: TRBJ2-6
V: TRBV7-9
CDR3: CASSLSRNSGANVLTF
DNA: TGTGCCAGCAGCTTAAGCCGGAACTCTGGGGCCAACGTCCTGACTTTC

D: NA
size: few
J: TRBJ1-1
V: TRBV19
CDR3: CASSGNHGGTEAFF
DNA: TGTGCCAGTTCAGGCAATCACGGGGGCACTGAAGCTTTCTTT

D: NA
size: NA
J: TRBJ1-1
V: TRBV5-1
CDR3: CASSRGETTEAFF
DNA: TGCGCCAGCAGCCGAGGGGAAACGACTGAAGCTTTCTTT

D: NA
size: NA
J: TRBJ2-1
V: TRBV4-1
CDR3: CASSQDRDTYNEQFF
DNA: TGCGCCAGCAGCCAAGATCGGGACACATACAATGAGCAGTTCTTC

D: TRBD1
size: NA
J: TRBJ1-2
V: TRBV18
CDR3: CASSPGTAHGYTF
DNA: TGTGCCAGCTCACCGGGGACAGCCCATGGCTACACCTTC

D: NA
size: NA
J: TRBJ2-3
V: TRBV27
CDR3: CASSTPRGASTDTQYF
DNA: TGTGCCAGCAGTACACCCCGGGGGGCCAGCACAGATACGCAGTATTTT

D: NA
size: NA
J: TRBJ2-1
V: TRBV7-8
CDR3: CASSPRALESEQFF
DNA: TGTGCCAGCAGCCCCCGGGCCCTCGAGAGTGAGCAGTTCTTC

D: NA
size: NA
J: TRBJ2-3
V: TRBV4-3
CDR3: CASSQLPVTDTQYF
DNA: TGCGCCAGCAGCCAACTTCCAGTGACAGATACGCAGTATTTT

D: NA
size: NA
J: TRBJ1-2
V: TRBV20-1
CDR3: CSARDNYGYTF
DNA: TGCAGTGCTAGGGATAACTATGGCTACACCTTC

D: NA
size: NA
J: TRBJ1-6
V: TRBV11-2
CDR3: CASSLVTSNSPLHF
DNA: TGTGCCAGCAGCTTAGTGACAAGTAATTCACCCCTCCACTTT

D: NA
size: once
J: TRBJ1-2
V: TRBV4-2
CDR3: CASSQESAGEGYGYTF
DNA: TGTGCCAGCAGCCAAGAGTCGGCCGGGGAAGGCTATGGCTACACCTTC

D: NA
size: NA
J: TRBJ2-1
V: TRBV7-8
CDR3: CASSGGNEQFF
DNA: TGTGCCAGCAGCGGAGGTAATGAGCAGTTCTTC

D: TRBD1
size: NA
J: TRBJ1-2
V: TRBV7-2
CDR3: CASSLTGTLIYGYTF
DNA: TGTGCCAGCAGCTTGACAGGGACCTTGATCTATGGCTACACCTTC

D: TRBD2
size: NA
J: TRBJ2-1
V: TRBV24-1
CDR3: CATSDSWTRTYNEQFF
DNA: TGTGCCACCAGTGATTCATGGACTAGAACCTACAATGAGCAGTTCTTC

D: NA
size: NA
J: TRBJ1-1
V: TRBV7-2
CDR3: CASSLNPAAGRAFF
DNA: TGTGCCAGCAGCTTAAATCCAGCTGCAGGACGAGCTTTCTTT

D: NA
size: NA
J: TRBJ1-3
V: TRBV7-2
CDR3: CASSLVHLGQNSGNTIYF
DNA: TGTGCCAGCAGCTTAGTTCATTTAGGGCAAAACTCTGGAAACACCATATATTTT

D: NA
size: NA
J: TRBJ1-2
V: TRBV9
CDR3: CASSVNYGYTF
DNA: TGTGCCAGCAGCGTAAACTATGGCTACACCTTC

D: NA
size: NA
J: TRBJ2-5
V: TRBV11-3
CDR3: CASSLYASDQETQYF
DNA: TGTGCCAGCAGCTTATACGCCTCGGATCAAGAGACCCAGTACTTC

D: NA
size: NA
J: TRBJ1-4
V: TRBV19
CDR3: CASSIWGAGSTNEKLFF
DNA: TGTGCCAGTAGTATATGGGGGGCAGGTTCAACTAATGAAAAACTGTTTTTT

D: TRBD2
size: once
J: TRBJ2-5
V: TRBV11-2
CDR3: CASSLTGREGRTQYF
DNA: TGTGCCAGCAGCCTTACGGGGCGGGAGGGCCGGACCCAGTACTTC

D: NA
size: NA
J: TRBJ1-3
V: TRBV30
CDR3: CAWSVGQGSGNTIYF
DNA: TGTGCCTGGAGTGTAGGGCAGGGGTCTGGAAACACCATATATTTT

D: NA
size: NA
J: TRBJ1-2
V: TRBV3-1/TRBV3-2
CDR3: CASSLPGTGGGYTF
DNA: TGTGCCAGCAGCCTCCCCGGCACAGGTGGGGGCTACACCTTC